The sequence of this T cell receptor beta chain was determined in a study of cytomegalovirus exposure and HLA in healthy donors. Study-level findings and limits: The study found most TCR sequences rare, yet found some public TCRs in many donors. In the approximately 120 validation repertoires, a later analysis found that first-cohort TCR clusters tended to co-occur.

To note about this clone: Its antigen is undetermined.

Measured with immunoSEQ multiplex PCR; TCRdb has only the in-frame clones, and not every one. Of 120,000 or so clones listed, 86% are singletons. The CDR3 has 15 amino acids. Germline V CDR1 and CDR2: MNHEY, SMNVEV (reference sequence). V lost 1 base to trimming and J lost 4 bases; unmatched junction nucleotides: 6. The clonotype originates from a man between 18 and 35 years old in good health and CMV-seronegative. The gene calls are TRBV27 and TRBJ2-5; TRBD1 agrees at 7 bases. The sample comprised PBMCs. This CDR3 reads CASSLWGQMRETQYF. The CDR3 DNA sequence: TGTGCCAGCAGTTTATGGGGACAGATGCGAGAGACCCAGTACTTC.